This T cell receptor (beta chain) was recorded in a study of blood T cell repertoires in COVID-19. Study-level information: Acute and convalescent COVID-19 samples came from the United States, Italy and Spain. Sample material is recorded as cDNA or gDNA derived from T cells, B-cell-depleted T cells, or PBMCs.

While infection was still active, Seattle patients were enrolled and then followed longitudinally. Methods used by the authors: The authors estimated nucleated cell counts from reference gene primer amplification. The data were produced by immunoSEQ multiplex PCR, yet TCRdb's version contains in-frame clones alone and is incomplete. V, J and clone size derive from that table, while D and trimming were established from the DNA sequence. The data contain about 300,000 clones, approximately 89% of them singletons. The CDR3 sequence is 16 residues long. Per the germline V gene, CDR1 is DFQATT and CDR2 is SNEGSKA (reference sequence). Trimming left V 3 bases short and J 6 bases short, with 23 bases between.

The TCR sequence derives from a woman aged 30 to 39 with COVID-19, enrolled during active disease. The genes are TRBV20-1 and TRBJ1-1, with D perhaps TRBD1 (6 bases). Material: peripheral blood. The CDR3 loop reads CSASLGQPVAGAEAFF. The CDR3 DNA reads TGCAGTGCTAGTTTAGGACAGCCTGTGGCTGGCGCTGAAGCTTTCTTT.